This TCR beta chain was profiled in a study of shared clonotypes between healthy human individuals (dated by TCRdb to the early 2020s). Describing the broader study: The cohort included a few men and two women between 18 and 49 years of age. Between about 0.8 and 9 billion PBMCs per donor were obtained by leukapheresis. Different laboratories and diverse techniques were used to prepare libraries and sequence TCR repertoires, to increase sequencing depth and limit assay-specific biases. To estimate repertoire size and how much clonotypes are shared between individuals, the study performed deep sequencing of blood TCR repertoires from a handful of healthy adults. The paper's findings and limits, for the study overall: Sampling was restricted to blood, and TCR repertoires in tissue are likely to differ from TCR repertoires in blood. The small number of donors limited the genetic and exposure-history diversity represented. Based on pairwise subsampling, the degree of clonotype sharing among donors was expected to be affected by sequencing depth.

As regards this clone: What antigen it recognizes has not been identified. It has no much larger one-base neighbor in the sample; base qualities were not kept.

TCR CDR3 regions were amplified from genomic DNA by multiplex PCR using the deep immunoSEQ assay. Genomic DNA extracted from each cell subset was distributed evenly over all wells of several immunoSEQ 96-well plates, and each plate served as one replicate. For unsorted PBMC, roughly 300 ng of genomic DNA, equivalent to about 30,000 T cell genomes, went into each replicate PCR. Unsorted PBMC genomic DNA was sequenced across ten immunoSEQ deep assay plates. Purified libraries were quantified with a Qubit 3.0 fluorometer, sized on a Bioanalyzer 2100, and re-quantified with the KAPA Library Quantification kit. A separate single-read 150-cycle Illumina NextSeq 550 flow cell was used to sequence each immunoSEQ 96-well plate. As for the authors' bioinformatics: Because the immunoSEQ output held only junctional sequences and lacked quality scores, the filtering could not match the filtering applied to full-length reads. Sequences were annotated with PyIR, a Python wrapper for IgBLAST v1.9, and V/J genes and CDR3 were assigned using IMGT germline references. Any read was removed if the V/J assignment was weak (E-value above 1e-6), the CDR3 was missing, or the read contained stop codons, out-of-frame junctions, or ambiguous translated residues. V3J clonotypes were defined as sequences sharing the same inferred V gene, J gene, and CDR3 amino acid sequence. The percentage overlap between two repertoires was calculated by dividing the number of shared unique clonotypes by the size of the smaller repertoire. Richness of each repertoire was evaluated using RTK rarefaction, the Chao1 estimator, and Recon v2.1 estimates of unobserved clonotypes. TCRdb obtained this table from immuneACCESS and retained in-frame rearrangements with V and J assigned. These tables miss some clones; where compared with another copy, unresolved V genes account for less than half of the shortfall, and the remainder is unexplained. V, J and clone size are taken as reported in that table, and D and trimming were inferred from the DNA itself. The sample yields approximately 440,000 clones; roughly three quarters were counted once. The ten largest clones represent 12% of the sample.

The CDR3, from cysteine to phenylalanine, totals 15 residues. The read is trimmed to its CDR3 DNA, 45 bases read in frame from base 1. Cut back by 2 bases and 8 bases, the V and J ends lie 19 bases apart. The CDR1 and CDR2 encoded by the germline V gene are SQVTM and ANQGSEA. Donors were healthy HIV-negative adults with no recently reported acute infections or vaccinations. All donors were Caucasian adults living in Nashville, Tennessee, USA. For unsorted samples, tens of millions of PBMCs were counted, and genomic DNA was extracted using the QIAamp DNA Blood Mini kit. Blood was collected by leukapheresis, and PBMCs were isolated by Ficoll-Histopaque density gradient centrifugation and then cryopreserved in liquid nitrogen vapor phase.

Recombination joined TRBV29-1 with TRBJ1-3; the D gene assignment is ambiguous. The sample taken for sequencing was PBMCs. The origin of this receptor is a woman aged 35 to 49 in good health. Some clones in this sample may be carry-over from other donors' samples. CDR3 protein: CSVERLSGPGDTIYF. The sequence in DNA is TGCAGCGTTGAAAGGCTAAGCGGCCCTGGGGACACCATATATTTT.